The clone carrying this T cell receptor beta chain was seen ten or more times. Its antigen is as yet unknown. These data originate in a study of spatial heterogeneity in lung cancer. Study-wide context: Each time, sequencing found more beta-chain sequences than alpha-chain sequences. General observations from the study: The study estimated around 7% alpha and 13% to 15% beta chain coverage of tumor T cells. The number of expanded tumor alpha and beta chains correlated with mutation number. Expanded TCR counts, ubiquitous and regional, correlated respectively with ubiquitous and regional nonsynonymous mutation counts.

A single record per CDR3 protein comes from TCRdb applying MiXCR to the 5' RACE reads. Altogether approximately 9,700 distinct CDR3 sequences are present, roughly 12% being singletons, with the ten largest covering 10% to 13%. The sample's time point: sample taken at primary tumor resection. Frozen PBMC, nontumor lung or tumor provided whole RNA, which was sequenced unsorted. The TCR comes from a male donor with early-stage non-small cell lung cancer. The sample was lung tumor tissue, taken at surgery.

The CDR3 nucleotides read TGCAGTGGAAGTTCTGGGGTTAACACTGAAGCTTTCTTT. Translation: CSGSSGVNTEAFF. J is TRBJ1-1 and V is TRBV20-1; unclear D gene. V lost 7 bases to trimming and J lost 2 bases, with 14 bases between them. Germline CDR1 DFQATT, CDR2 SNEGSKA (reference sequence). The CDR3 runs 13 residues.